This TCR beta chain was recorded in a study of Ad26.COV2.S vaccination and SARS-CoV-2 variants. This CDR3 is 16 amino acids long. Treatment defined: 15 to 20 received Ad26.COV2.S at low or high dose, single or two shots; about 5 received placebo; per-sample allocation not given. Sampling was performed 63 days after the first vaccine or placebo injection. Clones were read by immunoSEQ multiplex PCR, and TCRdb kept only the in-frame ones, dropping some. The table lists roughly 300,000 clones, 85% to 90% of them singletons. The receptor was isolated from a person aged 18 to 59 who received the Ad26.COV2.S COVID-19 vaccine or a placebo. The sequencing used peripheral blood, collected in a trial of Ad26.COV2.S vaccine versus placebo. The V call is TRBV21-1, the J call TRBJ2-7; the table names TRBD2, a call not compared with the DNA. TRBV21-1 is described as a pseudogene. The CDR3 bases are TGTGCCAGCAGCAAAAAGGGACTAGCGGGATCCTACGAGCAGTACTTC. Its translation: CASSKKGLAGSYEQYF.